This TCR beta chain is from a study of beta chain features in type 1 diabetes. The study's findings and limits: TCRB repertoires of naive, central memory and Treg cells appeared more similar among patients than among healthy donors.

In total, each donor contributed a single heparinised blood draw that averaged about 110 mL. Based on CD45RO/CCR7/CD25/CD127/CD95/CD27, CD4+ regulatory, stem cell-like memory, naive and central memory cells were sorted. Sort purity for all populations was recorded as exceeding 98%. Concerning this clone itself: As yet, its antigen is unknown.

Expressed TCRB transcripts were sequenced because the isolated RNA had all been reverse transcribed beforehand. Repertoires were generated with immunoSEQ multiplex PCR, while TCRdb's copy carries only in-frame clones and drops some. Among roughly 370,000 clones, approximately 14% were seen once, and the ten largest hold 0.035% to 0.045%. Germline lookup yields CDR1 SQVTM and CDR2 ANQGSEA. Trimming cost V 7 bases and J 6 bases; bases outside gene matches: 7. The CDR3 spans 13 residues. This TCR came from a young man in good health. Sequenced input: naive CD4+ T cells from blood. The chain recombines TRBV29-1 with TRBJ1-4; 8 bases line up with TRBD1. The CDR3 loop reads CSASDRVDEKLFF. DNA of the CDR3: TGCAGCGCATCGGACAGGGTAGATGAAAAACTGTTTTTT.